In this sample, the clone carrying this TCR beta chain turned up many times. As yet, its antigen is unknown. The TCR cDNA carried a universal primer site and UMIs from 5'RACE template switching. Each CDR3 protein is one row after TCRdb ran MiXCR on the 5' RACE reads. The table shows around 320,000 distinct CDR3 sequences, with approximately 10% occurring only once. This sample was included in a study of T cells after yellow fever vaccination. Study-level points and caveats: A secondary response was less intense yet reached its peak sooner, at day 5 versus 15. After the booster, 96% of CD4 and roughly nine tenths of CD8 primary-response clones were re-detected.

The length of the CDR3 is 14 residues. CDR1 and CDR2 from the germline V gene are ENHRY and SYGVKD. V was trimmed by 6 bases and J by 3 bases, leaving 14 bases between them. The starting material was CD4+ T cells sorted from PBMCs, obtained 5 days after the yellow fever booster vaccination. The sequence derives from a man aged 18-30 years who received the YFV17D yellow fever vaccine. The rearrangement joins TRBV10-3 to TRBJ1-2; D may be TRBD1 (5 bases). CDR3 nucleotide sequence: TGTGCCATCAGGTCGGACACGCAGGACTATGGCTACACCTTC. Translated, it gives CAIRSDTQDYGYTF.